Following are 20 T cell receptor beta chains from one sample sequenced in a study of shared clonotypes between healthy human individuals. CD45RO-negative, CCR7-positively selected cells formed the naive CD8 fraction, excluding terminally differentiated effector memory CD45RA+ cells. This table comes from immunoSEQ multiplex PCR, and its TCRdb copy is limited to in-frame clones, with some not included. The sample has under 2,000,000 clones; about 95% are singletons. Sequenced input: naive CD8+ T cells sorted from blood. The receptors derive from a man between 18 and 29 years old in good health.

The chain is built from TRBV4-1 and TRBJ2-5; D not resolved. The CDR3 is made up of 15 amino acids. V was clipped by 0 bases and J by 5 bases, with 13 bases between them. Looked up from germline, CDR1 is MGHRA and CDR2 is YSYEKL. The CDR3 bases are TGCGCCAGCAGCCAAGATATGGGGTTGGGGGAGACCCAGTACTTC. It translates to CASSQDMGLGETQYF.

This chain joins TRBV9 and TRBJ2-1; D is perhaps TRBD1 or TRBD2 (5 bases each). Trimming removed 5 bases from V and 3 bases from J, with 9 bases in between. Germline V gene lookup returns CDR1 SGDLS and CDR2 YYNGEE. This CDR3 contains 13 residues. This CDR3 is CASSRDRYNEQFF. CDR3 DNA: TGTGCCAGCAGTAGGGACCGCTACAATGAGCAGTTCTTC.

Comments on this clone: Different DNA sequences within this sample yield the same CDR3. V gene TRBV9 combines with J gene TRBJ1-3, with 8 bases fitting TRBD1. The junction had 7 bases not matched to a gene; V was cut back by 4 bases and J by 4 bases. Germline V gene lookup returns CDR1 SGDLS and CDR2 YYNGEE. The CDR3 extends over 15 amino acids. The CDR3 nucleotides read TGTGCCAGCAGCCCTGGACAGGGATCGGGAAACACCATATATTTT. As protein: CASSPGQGSGNTIYF.

Points on this clone: The sample carries other DNA sequences with the same CDR3. V and J are TRBV9 and TRBJ2-7; 7 bases agree with TRBD2. The CDR3 contains 15 residues. After removal of 0 bases from V and 3 bases from J, the junction contained 6 bases not matched to a gene. Germline V gene data show CDR1 as SGDLS and CDR2 as YYNGEE. The CDR3 DNA is TGTGCCAGCAGCGTAGCTACGGGGGGAAACTACGAGCAGTACTTC. This gives the protein CASSVATGGNYEQYF. The full variable domain, its missing parts supplied by reference TRBV9 and TRBJ2-7, is DSGVTQTPKHLITATGQRVTLRCSPRSGDLSVYWYQQSLDQGLQFLIQYYNGEERAKGNILERFSAQQFPDLHSELNLSSLELGDSALYFCASSVATGGNYEQYFGPGTRLTVT.

V is TRBV10-3 and J is TRBJ2-7; TRBD1 agrees at 7 bases. Germline values: CDR1 ENHRY, CDR2 SYGVKD. CDR3 length: 15 residues. Trimming took 0 bases from V and 4 from J; bases not matched to a gene: 6. The CDR3 protein is CAISESGGAGYEQYF. CDR3 in DNA: TGTGCCATCAGTGAGTCAGGGGGCGCGGGTTACGAGCAGTACTTC.

V and J are TRBV5-4 and TRBJ1-1, with a tentative D call TRBD1 (5 bases). This CDR3 comprises 13 residues. V lost 4 bases, J lost 4 bases, and 11 bases lay in between. The V gene's germline CDR1 is SGHNT and CDR2 YYREEE (reference sequence). The CDR3: CASSPDSATEAFF. CDR3 bases: TGTGCCAGCAGCCCTGACAGTGCCACTGAAGCTTTCTTT. The variable domain in full, completed from reference TRBV5-4 and TRBJ1-1, reads ETGVTQSPTHLIKTRGQQVTLRCSSQSGHNTVSWYQQALGQGPQFIFQYYREEENGRGNFPPRFSGLQFPNYSSELNVNALELDDSALYLCASSPDSATEAFFGQGTRLTVV.

There are a few counts of this clone. The chain employs TRBV5-4 and TRBJ1-5; D is unclear. V lost 1 base and J 4 bases, leaving 12 bases between the germline ends. The CDR3 length is 15 residues. The germline V gene has CDR1 SGHNT and CDR2 YYREEE (reference sequence). The CDR3 reads CASSLYSQPNQPQHF. In DNA form, the CDR3 reads TGTGCCAGCAGCTTGTACAGTCAACCTAATCAGCCCCAGCATTTT.

The chain combines TRBV5-6 with TRBJ2-2, with TRBD2 matching over 7 bases. The CDR3 contains 15 residues. The V gene end was trimmed by 3 bases and the J gene end by 3 bases; junction bases not matched to a gene: 5. The V gene's germline CDR1 is SGHDT and CDR2 YYEEEE. The CDR3 region is CASSSGGNDTGELFF. The CDR3 DNA reads TGTGCCAGCAGCTCCGGGGGGAATGACACCGGGGAGCTGTTTTTT.

The chain couples TRBV15 to TRBJ2-5, with 7 bases lining up with TRBD2. Germline V lookup: CDR1 LNHNV, CDR2 YYDKDF (reference sequence). V trimming: 1 base; J trimming: 5 bases; junction bases outside the gene matches: 7. The CDR3 length is 15 residues. The CDR3 nucleotides are TGTGCCACCAGCAGAGGGGGAGGGGATGCGGAGACCCAGTACTTC. This translates into CATSRGGGDAETQYF.

The gene calls are TRBV27 and TRBJ2-3; 14 nucleotides line up with TRBD2. Trimming at V came to 8 bases and at J to 6 bases, leaving 7 bases not matched to a gene. The CDR3 is 15 amino acids. CDR1 and CDR2 (germline): MNHEY, SMNVEV (reference sequence). CDR3 in DNA: TGTGCCAGCGGACGACTAGCGGGGGGGATGGATACGCAGTATTTT. This codes for CASGRLAGGMDTQYF.

As to this clone: Other DNA sequences in the sample encode the same CDR3. The rearrangement links TRBV6-5 to TRBJ2-7, with D perhaps given as TRBD1 or TRBD2 (5 bases each). The CDR3 contains 14 residues. Germline V lookup: CDR1 MNHEY, CDR2 SVGAGI. Trimming stripped 2 bases from V and 1 base from J, with 9 bases between. The CDR3 here is CASSYGGRSYEQYF. Here the CDR3 DNA reads TGTGCCAGCAGTTACGGGGGTAGGTCCTACGAGCAGTACTTC.

V is TRBV4-1 and J is TRBJ2-1, with 8 positions matching TRBD2. The CDR3 spans 15 residues. Per the germline V gene, CDR1 is MGHRA and CDR2 is YSYEKL. With 2 bases clipped from V and 2 bases from J, the junction kept 2 bases outside the gene matches. The CDR3 coding sequence is TGCGCCAGCAGCCAACCAGCGGGAGCCTACAATGAGCAGTTCTTC. Translation gives CASSQPAGAYNEQFF.

V usage is TRBV6-1 and J usage is TRBJ2-7; D is unclear. Trimming cost V 4 bases and J 3 bases, with 10 bases left between them. CDR3 length: 13 amino acids. Germline lookup yields CDR1 MNHNS and CDR2 SASEGT. The CDR3 region is CASSVGSFYEQYF. CDR3 nucleotide sequence: TGTGCCAGCAGTGTGGGCTCCTTCTACGAGCAGTACTTC.

In its sample, this clone was seen a few times. Other DNA sequences within the sample encode an identical CDR3. The V call is TRBV28, the J call TRBJ2-7; tentative D call: TRBD1 (5 bases). The ends were cut back, 6 bases at V and 3 bases at J, with 9 bases in the middle. Germline V gene data show CDR1 as MDHEN and CDR2 as SYDVKM. The CDR3 totals 12 residues. CDR3 protein: CASSLGRYEQYF. CDR3 nucleotides: TGTGCCAGCAGCTTGGGGCGCTACGAGCAGTACTTC.

The genes are TRBV25-1 and TRBJ2-5; D may match TRBD1 or TRBD2 (5 bases each). The better agreement between TRBJ2-7 and the DNA end casts doubt on the J call. This CDR3 has 15 residues. The germline gives CDR1 MGHDK, CDR2 SYGVNS. The CDR3 region has the DNA TGTGCCAGCAGTGAATGGGGCGGGCCTGCCTACGAGCAGTACTTC. Translating gives CASSEWGGPAYEQYF.

This clone was counted once. V and J are TRBV5-1 and TRBJ2-3; 8 bases agree with TRBD1. Trimming cost V 2 bases and J 2 bases; bases outside gene matches: 4. Germline loops: CDR1 SGHRS, CDR2 YFSETQ. The CDR3 covers 15 residues. CDR3 residues: CASSLRQGFTDTQYF. The CDR3 region has the DNA TGCGCCAGCAGCTTACGACAGGGGTTCACAGATACGCAGTATTTT.

The genes are TRBV5-1 and TRBJ1-1, with 8 bases matching TRBD1. With V trimmed by 3 bases and J by 3 bases, 7 bases remained unmatched. Germline CDR1 is SGHRS and CDR2 is YFSETQ. The CDR3 is 15 amino acids. CDR3 sequence (DNA): TGCGCCAGCAGCTCCACTGGACAGGGTGACACTGAAGCTTTCTTT. Its translation: CASSSTGQGDTEAFF.

As to this clone: Other DNA sequences in the same sample also yield this CDR3. The chain has TRBV4-3 and TRBJ1-5; D remains unclear. The CDR3 runs to 14 residues. V was trimmed by 0 bases and J by 2 bases, leaving 5 bases between them. The germline V gene has CDR1 LGHNA and CDR2 YSLEER. CDR3 in amino acids: CASSQDLGNQPQHF. The CDR3, as DNA: TGCGCCAGCAGCCAAGATCTTGGCAATCAGCCCCAGCATTTT.

V gene TRBV9 combines with J gene TRBJ1-2; D is perhaps TRBD1 (6 bases). Looked up from germline, CDR1 is SGDLS and CDR2 is YYNGEE. Trimming pared 4 bases from V and 3 bases from J, leaving 19 bases between. This CDR3 region has 16 residues. The CDR3 is CASSPADSVSDYGYTF. CDR3 in DNA: TGTGCCAGCAGCCCGGCGGACAGCGTTTCCGACTATGGCTACACCTTC.

This sequence joins TRBV7-2 and TRBJ2-1; TRBD2 matches 9 bases. Germline CDR1 and CDR2: SGHTA and FQGNSA. The V gene end was trimmed by 4 bases and the J gene end by 0 bases; junction bases not matched to a gene: 10. This CDR3 region has 18 residues. The CDR3 DNA reads TGTGCCAGCAGCTCAAGGGCCCTTAGCGGGAGCTCCTACAATGAGCAGTTCTTC. It encodes CASSSRALSGSSYNEQFF.